This passage covers 22 T cell receptor beta chains from one sample sequenced in a study of control samples from healthy donors and cancer patients. Here immunoSEQ multiplex PCR was the method, and the copy in TCRdb shows in-frame clones only, minus some. The data contain 80,000 or so clones, 91% of them singletons. The sequenced sample consisted of blood. These receptors came from a man aged 45-60 years in good health.

The rearrangement uses TRBV5-1 and TRBJ1-6; D gene uncertain. CDR1 SGHRS and CDR2 YFSETQ come from the germline V gene. The CDR3 runs 14 residues. The ends were cut back, 3 bases at V and 5 bases at J, with 9 bases in the middle. The CDR3 DNA sequence: TGCGCCAGCAGCTACGGCCTCGATAATTCACCCCTCCACTTT. This codes for CASSYGLDNSPLHF. The entire variable domain, with the rest obtained from reference TRBV5-1 and TRBJ1-6, is as follows: KAGVTQTPRYLIKTRGQQVTLSCSPISGHRSVSWYQQTPGQGLQFLFEYFSETQRNKGNFPGRFSGRQFSNSRSEMNVSTLELGDSALYLCASSYGLDNSPLHFGNGTRLTVT.

The rearrangement joins TRBV3-1 (or the pseudogene TRBV3-2) to TRBJ1-4; D perhaps matches TRBD1 (5 bases). Germline CDR1 reads LGHDT; CDR2 reads YNNKEL (reference sequence). Trimming stripped 4 bases from V and 7 bases from J, with 13 bases between. The CDR3 is 14 amino acids. The CDR3 DNA sequence: TGTGCCAGCAGCCCTAGGGGTGGGGGTGAAAAACTGTTTTTT. It specifies CASSPRGGGEKLFF.

The chain has TRBV29-1 and TRBJ1-1; D remains ambiguous. This CDR3 spans 12 amino acids. The germline CDR1 and CDR2 sequences are SQVTM and ANQGSEA. Trimming took off 0 bases at V and 9 bases at J, with 11 bases between the two ends. CDR3: CSVEELTLQAFF. The DNA of the CDR3 is TGCAGCGTTGAAGAATTGACGCTTCAAGCTTTCTTT.

V usage is TRBV6-5 and J usage is TRBJ1-1; a weak D match, TRBD1 (5 bases). The germline gives CDR1 MNHEY, CDR2 SVGAGI. The CDR3 consists of 16 residues. V lost 0 bases and J lost 6, with 17 bases in between. The CDR3 loop is CASSYSSGMKAPEAFF. CDR3 DNA: TGTGCCAGCAGTTACTCATCAGGGATGAAGGCCCCTGAAGCTTTCTTT.

The rearrangement uses TRBV11-2 and TRBJ1-2; tentatively, D is TRBD1 (5 bases). The germline V gene encodes CDR1 SGHAT and CDR2 FQNNGV. Trimming took off 6 bases at V and 8 bases at J, with 16 bases between the two ends. This CDR3 is 13 amino acids long. CDR3 nucleotide sequence: TGTGCCAGCAGTCTCCGGGACCAAGAAGGCTACACCTTC. It codes for CASSLRDQEGYTF.

The rearrangement uses TRBV4-1 and TRBJ2-3, with TRBD2 as a possible D gene (7 bases). Germline V CDR1 and CDR2: MGHRA, YSYEKL. Trimming cost V 0 bases and J 5 bases, with 15 bases left between them. This CDR3 spans 16 amino acids. Here the CDR3 DNA reads TGCGCCAGCAGCCAAGATCGCGGGGGCGTGGGAGATACGCAGTATTTT. Protein: CASSQDRGGVGDTQYF.

This chain links TRBV4-1 with TRBJ1-1; D remains unclear. Germline-derived CDR1 and CDR2 are MGHRA and YSYEKL. The CDR3 runs 14 residues. V was clipped by 4 bases and J by 4 bases, with 13 bases between them. CDR3 bases: TGCGCCAGCAGCCCATCACTCCGGAGCACTGAAGCTTTCTTT. Translating it yields CASSPSLRSTEAFF.

The chain links TRBV19 to TRBJ1-1, with TRBD1 as a possible D gene (5 bases). Trimming cost V 7 bases and J 3 bases, with 12 bases left between them. The CDR3 is 13 amino acids. Germline V gene lookup returns CDR1 LNHDA and CDR2 SQIVND (reference sequence). CDR3 DNA sequence: TGTGCCAGTATGGACAAGATGTACACTGAAGCTTTCTTT. Amino acid sequence: CASMDKMYTEAFF.

The rearrangement uses TRBV6-2 or TRBV6-3 and TRBJ1-5; no reliable D call. Trimming removed 2 bases from V and 2 bases from J, with 7 bases in between. The V gene's germline CDR1 is MNHEY and CDR2 SVGEGT. The CDR3 has 14 residues. CDR3 bases: TGTGCCAGCAGTTACAGCCGGGGCAATCAGCCCCAGCATTTT. Its protein is CASSYSRGNQPQHF.

The chain is built from TRBV6-6 and TRBJ2-1, with D possibly TRBD1 on 6 matching bases. The length of the CDR3 is 14 residues. V lost 7 bases, J lost 6 bases, and 16 bases lay in between. The germline V gene encodes CDR1 MNHNY and CDR2 SVGAGI (reference sequence). This CDR3 reads CASTSGHWFNEQFF. DNA for the CDR3: TGTGCCAGCACCTCGGGACACTGGTTCAATGAGCAGTTCTTC.

V is TRBV12-3 or TRBV12-4 and J is TRBJ1-2; D is perhaps TRBD1 (5 bases). CDR3 size: 12 residues. The germline V and J ends were trimmed by 3 bases and 7 bases, with 9 bases remaining between them. The CDR3 reads CASSFVGVGYTF. The CDR3 DNA follows: TGTGCCAGCAGTTTCGTGGGGGTTGGCTACACCTTC.

This clone was observed a single time. The same CDR3 is also encoded by other DNA sequences in this sample. The rearrangement joins TRBV5-5 to TRBJ2-1; 10 bases line up with TRBD1. The CDR3 covers 16 residues. Per the germline V gene, CDR1 is SGHKS and CDR2 is YYEKEE (reference sequence). J lost 4 bases, V lost 3 bases, and 7 bases had no gene match. The CDR3: CASSSAPGQGYNEQFF. CDR3 sequence (DNA): TGTGCCAGCAGCTCGGCACCGGGACAGGGGTACAATGAGCAGTTCTTC.

The V gene is TRBV27, the J gene TRBJ1-5, with 7 bases matching TRBD1. J lost 3 bases, V lost 5 bases, and 4 bases had no gene match. The CDR3 has 14 residues. Germline V lookup: CDR1 MNHEY, CDR2 SMNVEV (reference sequence). The CDR3 is CASSLGTVNQPQHF. The CDR3 DNA reads as TGTGCCAGCAGTCTAGGGACAGTCAATCAGCCCCAGCATTTT.

The V gene is TRBV7-9, the J gene TRBJ2-7, with a weak D call TRBD2 (5 bases). V was cut by 4 bases and J by 3 bases, with 16 bases left in between. The CDR3 contains 15 residues. Per germline, CDR1 SEHNR and CDR2 FQNEAQ (reference sequence). CDR3 sequence: CASSSRDKMFYEQYF. The CDR3 DNA reads as TGTGCCAGCAGCTCTCGGGATAAGATGTTCTACGAGCAGTACTTC.

The CDR3 bases are TGTGCCAGCACCCAGGGGTGGGCGAATTACGAGCAGTACTTC. Protein: CASTQGWANYEQYF. The chain uses TRBV5-6 and TRBJ2-7, with D possibly TRBD1 on 6 matching bases. The V gene's germline CDR1 is SGHDT and CDR2 YYEEEE. Trimming cost V 6 bases and J 4 bases, with 17 bases left between them. The CDR3 length is 14 residues.

The chain carries TRBV6-6 and TRBJ2-5; the match to TRBD2 covers 8 bases. The CDR3 is 16 amino acids. CDR1 and CDR2 from the germline V gene are MNHNY and SVGAGI (reference sequence). The junction had 5 bases not matched to a gene; V was cut back by 1 base and J by 1 base. For the CDR3, the DNA is TGTGCCAGCAGTTACTTAACGGGAGGGGGCCAAGAGACCCAGTACTTC. Its translation: CASSYLTGGGQETQYF.

Comment on this clone: Distinct nucleotide sequences in the sample also encode this CDR3. The CDR3 nucleotides are TGTGCCAGCTCACCACAGGGCCCCACTGAAGCTTTCTTT. Its translation is CASSPQGPTEAFF. The chain joins TRBV18 to TRBJ1-1, with D unresolved. Trimming pared 1 base from V and 4 bases from J, leaving 7 bases between. CDR3 length: 13 amino acids. The germline gives CDR1 KGHSH, CDR2 LQKENI.

The V gene is TRBV4-3, the J gene TRBJ1-5; D uncertain. In germline, CDR1 is LGHNA, CDR2 YSLEER. V was clipped by 0 bases and J by 4 bases, with 13 bases between them. The CDR3 extends over 16 amino acids. The CDR3 protein is CASSQDLSRINQPQHF. Written as DNA, the CDR3 is TGCGCCAGCAGCCAAGATTTAAGCAGGATTAATCAGCCCCAGCATTTT.

CDR3 sequence (DNA): TGTGCCAGCAGTTATGACTTGATCGATGGCTACACCTTC. Amino acid sequence: CASSYDLIDGYTF. J is TRBJ1-2 and V is TRBV12-3 or TRBV12-4; D gene ambiguous. The CDR3 extends over 13 amino acids. Trimming stripped 4 bases from V and 6 bases from J, with 12 bases between.

The chain couples TRBV6-1 to TRBJ1-5, with 9 bases lining up with TRBD1. CDR1 is MNHNS, CDR2 SASEGT, per germline. J lost 0 bases, V lost 1 base, and 10 bases had no gene match. This CDR3 is built from 19 residues. CDR3 protein: CASSEGYGTGYDSNQPQHF. In DNA, the CDR3 is TGTGCCAGCAGTGAAGGCTATGGGACAGGGTACGATAGCAATCAGCCCCAGCATTTT.

The V gene is TRBV30, the J gene TRBJ1-5, with a weak D call TRBD1 (5 bases). The CDR3 runs 15 residues. Per germline, CDR1 GTSNPN and CDR2 SVGIG (reference sequence). The V end lost 2 bases, the J end lost 2 bases, and 13 bases lay between the germline ends. CDR3 amino acids: CAWSRPGGGNQPQHF. The CDR3 DNA sequence: TGTGCCTGGAGTAGACCCGGAGGGGGCAATCAGCCCCAGCATTTT.

CDR3 sequence reads: CASSPWTGSNSPLHF. The CDR3 coding sequence is TGCGCCAGCAGCCCTTGGACAGGAAGTAATTCACCCCTCCACTTT. The chain combines TRBV5-1 with TRBJ1-6, with 7 bases matching TRBD1. Germline-derived CDR1 and CDR2 are SGHRS and YFSETQ. The CDR3 contains 15 residues. V was pared by 4 bases and J by 6 bases, with 7 bases of the junction left unmatched.